The 20 T cell receptor beta chains below come from one sample, sequenced in a study of T cell repertoires in cytomegalovirus infection. TCRdb ran MiXCR on the reads and lists one entry per CDR3 protein. The table includes 680,000 or so distinct CDR3 sequences, less than 40% detected once. The sequenced sample was PBMCs. These TCRs come from a human donor in good health (CMV status not recorded). Some clones in this sample may be carry-over from other donors' samples.

This chain joins TRBV28 and TRBJ1-2; D is undetermined. Trimming left V 3 bases short and J 5 bases short, with 13 bases between. Per germline, CDR1 MDHEN and CDR2 SYDVKM. The CDR3 is made up of 14 amino acids. The CDR3 reads CASSLSALRYGYTF. The CDR3 DNA is TGTGCCAGCAGTTTGTCAGCGTTAAGATATGGCTACACCTTC.

This clonotype was picked up a small number of times. This rearrangement joins TRBV28 to TRBJ2-1, with 10 bases matching TRBD2. The CDR3 spans 16 residues. Trimming removed 5 bases from V and 6 bases from J; junction bases left unmatched: 10. The germline V gene has CDR1 MDHEN and CDR2 SYDVKM. Here the CDR3 DNA reads TGTGCCAGCAGTGGTACGAGCGGGAGGGCCGGCAATGAGCAGTTCTTC. Translated, it gives CASSGTSGRAGNEQFF.

CDR3 DNA: TGCAGTGCTACAGACAGCTATGGCTACACCTTC. Protein: CSATDSYGYTF. V is TRBV20-1 and J is TRBJ1-2, with D possibly being TRBD1 (5 bases). Germline CDR1 reads DFQATT; CDR2 reads SNEGSKA (reference sequence). V shed 4 bases and J shed 4 bases, with 7 bases lying between them. This CDR3 region has 11 residues.

This clonotype has at least ten counts. The genes are TRBV7-2 and TRBJ2-5; D not certain. This CDR3 is 13 amino acids long. Trimming stripped 3 bases from V and 2 bases from J, with 7 bases between. The germline gives CDR1 SGHTA, CDR2 FQGNSA. The CDR3 loop reads CASSLNLQETQYF. The CDR3, as DNA: TGTGCCAGCAGCTTGAACTTGCAAGAGACCCAGTACTTC.

With respect to this clonotype: A much larger clone is a single base away; this may be a read error. Lacking the conserved final phenylalanine or tryptophan, this CDR3 likely reflects a read error. The J gene is TRBJ2-5, the V gene TRBV28; D is uncertain. Germline V gene sequence: CDR1 MDHEN, CDR2 SYDVKM. This CDR3 is built from 15 residues. V was trimmed by 2 bases and J by 4 bases, leaving 14 bases between them. The CDR3 nucleotides read TGTGCCAGCAGTTTAGGGCGTGGGCAGCGAGAGACCCAGTACTGC. It encodes CASSLGRGQRETQYC.

This clonotype turned up a few times. The chain links TRBV19 to TRBJ1-2; possible D gene TRBD1, 5 bases. The CDR3 spans 13 residues. Trimming removed 6 bases from V and 4 bases from J, with 12 bases in between. Germline CDR1 LNHDA, CDR2 SQIVND (reference sequence). The CDR3 DNA sequence: TGTGCCAGTAGCGAGACAGTAGGCTATGGCTACACCTTC. Its translation is CASSETVGYGYTF.

This clonotype appeared a few times. The V and J genes are TRBV7-9 and TRBJ2-5; possibly TRBD1 for D (6 bases). Trimming took 5 bases from V and 0 from J, leaving 16 bases between them. The CDR3 is 16 amino acids. Germline V CDR1 and CDR2: SEHNR, FQNEAQ (reference sequence). The CDR3 bases are TGTGCCAGCAGCCCACAGGGAAACACGAACCAAGAGACCCAGTACTTC. Amino acids: CASSPQGNTNQETQYF.

The chain links TRBV12-3 or TRBV12-4 to TRBJ1-5, with 9 bases matching TRBD1. V shed 5 bases and J 5 bases; nucleotides not matched to a gene: 4. The CDR3 is 14 residues long. The CDR3 nucleotides read TGTGCCAGCAGTGGGACAGGGATTTATCAGCCCCAGCATTTT. Protein product: CASSGTGIYQPQHF.

The chain combines TRBV20-1 with TRBJ2-7; 7 bases line up with TRBD2. Germline CDR1 DFQATT, CDR2 SNEGSKA (reference sequence). Trimming at V came to 3 bases and at J to 4 bases, leaving 6 bases not matched to a gene. This CDR3 has 13 amino acids. The CDR3 spells CSASLREQYEQYF. In nucleotides, the CDR3 is TGCAGTGCTAGCCTGCGGGAGCAGTACGAGCAGTACTTC.

This CDR3 reads CASSQTSGRARDTQYF. CDR3 sequence (DNA): TGTGCCAGCAGTCAAACTAGCGGGAGGGCCAGGGATACGCAGTATTTT. The genes are TRBV27 and TRBJ2-3; 13 bases are shared with TRBD2. From germline, CDR1 is MNHEY and CDR2 SMNVEV (reference sequence). Trimming took 5 bases from V and 6 from J; bases not matched to a gene: 8. The length of the CDR3 is 16 residues.

Details on this clonotype: Here the CDR3 omits its conserved ending phenylalanine or tryptophan, so a read error is the likely source. The J gene is TRBJ1-2, the V gene TRBV28, with TRBD1 matching 7 bases. Germline V gives CDR1 MDHEN, CDR2 SYDVKM. The CDR3 runs 18 residues. The V and J ends lost 4 bases and 6 bases, in that order; junction bases with no gene match: 20. This chain's CDR3 is CASSYPGRGGAGFNGYTL. CDR3 nucleotides: TGTGCCAGCAGTTACCCGGGAAGAGGGGGCGCGGGTTTTAATGGCTACACCTTA.

Note on this clonotype: An end of the junction does not agree with germline; a read error may underlie this. This chain joins TRBV24-1 and TRBJ2-1; D possibly corresponds to TRBD2 (6 bases). This CDR3 comprises 16 residues. CDR1 is KGHDR, CDR2 SFDVKD, per germline. CDR3 nucleotides: TGTGCAACCAGTGATTTAGCTAGCGTGGGACTTCGAGAGCAGTTCTTC. As protein: CATSDLASVGLREQFF.

V gene TRBV15 combines with J gene TRBJ1-1, with TRBD1 matching 7 bases. Germline CDR1 and CDR2: LNHNV and YYDKDF (reference sequence). With V trimmed by 5 bases and J by 1 base, 4 bases remained unmatched. The CDR3 extends over 14 amino acids. CDR3 residues: CATSWGQSNTEAFF. The CDR3 bases are TGTGCCACCAGCTGGGGACAGTCGAACACTGAAGCTTTCTTT.

This clonotype was recorded a few times. The chain employs TRBV14 and TRBJ2-7; 9 bases fit TRBD1. The CDR3 contains 15 residues. Germline V gene data show CDR1 as SGHDN and CDR2 as FVKESK. V dropped 4 bases and J dropped 4; count of bases not matched to a gene: 8. CDR3 loop: CASSLGTGFMYEQYF. CDR3 DNA: TGTGCCAGCAGCCTTGGGACAGGGTTTATGTACGAGCAGTACTTC.

The chain is built from TRBV2 and TRBJ2-7; TRBD1 or TRBD2 may be the D gene (5 bases each). This CDR3 comprises 13 residues. In germline, CDR1 is SNHLY, CDR2 FYNNEI. The ends were cut back, 4 bases at V and 7 bases at J, with 14 bases in the middle. CDR3 protein: CASSVVGAGEQYF. The CDR3 bases are TGTGCCAGCAGTGTTGTCGGGGCAGGGGAGCAGTACTTC. Filled out from reference TRBV2 and TRBJ2-7, the complete variable domain reads EPEVTQTPSHQVTQMGQEVILRCVPISNHLYFYWYRQILGQKVEFLVSFYNNEISEKSEIFDDQFSVERPDGSNFTLKIRSTKLEDSAMYFCASSVVGAGEQYFGPGTRLTVT.

The V call is TRBV7-9, the J call TRBJ2-5, with 7 bases aligning to TRBD1. From germline, CDR1 is SEHNR and CDR2 FQNEAQ (reference sequence). V dropped 4 bases and J dropped 5; count of bases not matched to a gene: 10. The CDR3 has 15 amino acids. CDR3 loop: CASSSPIGGRETQYF. For the CDR3, the DNA is TGTGCCAGCAGCTCACCGATAGGGGGCCGGGAGACCCAGTACTTC.

This sequence joins TRBV20-1 and TRBJ1-2; 9 bases fit TRBD1. The CDR3 runs to 13 residues. Germline V lookup: CDR1 DFQATT, CDR2 SNEGSKA (reference sequence). Losses at the gene ends were 5 bases for V and 6 bases for J; bases not matched to a gene: 7. CDR3 residues: CSAGTGITDGYTF. CDR3 in DNA: TGCAGTGCTGGGACAGGGATAACGGATGGCTACACCTTC.

This chain links TRBV28 with TRBJ1-6, with 7 bases that match TRBD1. The trim removed 3 bases at V and 9 bases at J, leaving 5 bases unmatched. The CDR3 runs 14 residues. Germline V gene sequence: CDR1 MDHEN, CDR2 SYDVKM. The CDR3 region has the DNA TGTGCCAGCAGTTTTGGGACAGCCTCTTCACCCCTCCACTTT. It encodes CASSFGTASSPLHF. Based on the CDR3 plus reference TRBV28 and TRBJ1-6, the full variable domain is DVKVTQSSRYLVKRTGEKVFLECVQDMDHENMFWYRQDPGLGLRLIYFSYDVKMKEKGDIPEGYSVSREKKERFSLILESASTNQTSMYLCASSFGTASSPLHFGNGTRLTVT.

At least ten counts were recorded for this clonotype. V and J are TRBV7-2 and TRBJ2-1; D could derive from TRBD1 or TRBD2 (5 bases each). The CDR3 consists of 15 residues. Germline lookup yields CDR1 SGHTA and CDR2 FQGNSA. The V gene lost 1 base and the J gene lost 7 bases, with 14 bases spanning the gap. The CDR3 sequence is CASSLGGAMSNEQFF. In nucleotides, the CDR3 is TGTGCCAGCAGCTTAGGAGGGGCTATGAGTAATGAGCAGTTCTTC.

This clonotype was detected many times. The rearrangement links TRBV7-2 to TRBJ1-1; D not resolved. The CDR3 totals 15 residues. V lost 2 bases, J lost 1 base, and 11 bases lay in between. Germline V gene data show CDR1 as SGHTA and CDR2 as FQGNSA. CDR3 amino acids: CASSLNTRENTEAFF. CDR3 bases: TGTGCCAGCAGCTTAAATACTAGAGAGAACACTGAAGCTTTCTTT.